One sample yielded the 10 T cell receptor beta chains listed below, sequenced in a study of beta chain features in type 1 diabetes. The whole isolated RNA underwent reverse transcription, so sequencing captured expressed TCRB transcripts. Profiled with immunoSEQ multiplex PCR; TCRdb holds only in-frame clones, not every one. The profile covers hundreds of thousands of clones, with 15% appearing a single time and more than 0.08% taken by the ten largest. The sample was naive CD4+ T cells from blood. The receptors were sampled from a young man in good health.

V usage is TRBV7-3 and J usage is TRBJ2-1; D gene unclear. In germline, CDR1 is SGHTA, CDR2 FQGTGA. The CDR3 extends over 12 amino acids. Trimming left V 1 base short and J 8 bases short, with 6 bases between. The CDR3 nucleotides read TGTGCCAGCAGCTTAAAAGGCTATGAGCAGTTCTTC. Protein: CASSLKGYEQFF.

The chain recombines TRBV27 with TRBJ2-1, with D perhaps TRBD2 (5 bases). Trimming shortened V by 5 bases and J by 9 bases, and 17 bases separated the two germline ends. From germline, CDR1 is MNHEY and CDR2 SMNVEV (reference sequence). The CDR3 has 14 amino acids. CDR3 sequence reads: CASSGASGGGEQFF. The CDR3 coding sequence is TGTGCCAGCAGTGGCGCCTCCGGAGGTGGTGAGCAGTTCTTC.

This rearrangement joins TRBV29-1 to TRBJ2-7, with D maybe TRBD2 (5 bases). Trimming shortened V by 4 bases and J by 3 bases, and 19 bases separated the two germline ends. The CDR3 length is 15 residues. Germline assignment: CDR1 SQVTM and CDR2 ANQGSEA. The CDR3 loop is CSVGGPSRLDYEQYF. The CDR3 nucleotides read TGCAGCGTTGGAGGGCCGAGTCGACTGGACTACGAGCAGTACTTC.

This chain uses TRBV18 with TRBJ1-6; D not resolved. The CDR3 has 16 residues. Trimming took off 3 bases at V and 0 bases at J, with 9 bases between the two ends. Germline loops: CDR1 KGHSH, CDR2 LQKENI. DNA for the CDR3: TGTGCCAGCTCACCCTTGGAGAGCTCCTATAATTCACCCCTCCACTTT. Protein sequence: CASSPLESSYNSPLHF.

Note on this clone: At one end, the junction sequence differs from germline, possibly due to a read error. The gene calls are TRBV7-2 and TRBJ2-4; no firm D call. The CDR3 sequence is 11 residues long. From germline, CDR1 is SGHTA and CDR2 FQGNSA. The DNA for the CDR3 is TGTGCCAGCAGCTCAAAAACCATTCAGTACTTC. It is translated as CASSSKTIQYF.

This clone was counted a few times. The V and J genes are TRBV7-9 and TRBJ1-2; 9 bases are shared with TRBD1. J lost 13 bases, V lost 5 bases, and 11 bases had no gene match. The CDR3 runs 13 residues. Germline CDR1 is SEHNR and CDR2 is FQNEAQ (reference sequence). The CDR3 DNA follows: TGTGCCAGCAGCGGATCCGGGACAGGGCACCTCACCTTC. Its protein is CASSGSGTGHLTF.

In this sample, this clone turned up a few times. The V and J genes are TRBV7-9 and TRBJ2-1; 7 nucleotides agree with TRBD1. This CDR3 spans 16 amino acids. The germline CDR1 and CDR2 sequences are SEHNR and FQNEAQ (reference sequence). J was trimmed by 9 bases and V by 4 bases; bases with no gene match: 15. The CDR3: CASSSRQGAVHGEQFF. Here the CDR3 DNA reads TGTGCCAGCAGCTCTAGACAGGGTGCAGTCCATGGTGAGCAGTTCTTC.

The chain recombines TRBV27 with TRBJ2-5; tentatively, D is TRBD2 (7 bases). Trimming took 2 bases from V and 12 from J, leaving 13 bases between them. The germline CDR1 and CDR2 sequences are MNHEY and SMNVEV (reference sequence). The CDR3 loop spans 12 amino acids. CDR3 bases: TGTGCCAGCAGTTTAGACGGGGGGCGGGAGTACTTC. It is translated as CASSLDGGREYF.

V is TRBV23-1 and J is TRBJ2-7; TRBD1 matches at 8 bases. TRBV23-1 is sorted into the ORF group, with uncertain function. The trim removed 2 bases at V and 1 base at J, leaving 7 bases unmatched. This CDR3 is built from 16 residues. Here the CDR3 DNA reads TGCGCCAGCAGTCAACACAGGGGGTTCCTTTCCTACGAGCAGTACTTC. This sequence encodes CASSQHRGFLSYEQYF.

This sequence joins TRBV19 and TRBJ2-4; a possible D gene is TRBD2 (6 bases). Trimming stripped 2 bases from V and 6 bases from J, with 17 bases between. Germline CDR1 LNHDA, CDR2 SQIVND (reference sequence). The length of the CDR3 is 16 residues. CDR3 nucleotides: TGTGCCAGTAGTATAACCGCGGGACGGAGGGGAAACATTCAGTACTTC. This sequence encodes CASSITAGRRGNIQYF.